The TCR beta chain under discussion was sequenced for a study of cytomegalovirus exposure and HLA in healthy donors. The PCR ran on 60 Vbeta and 13 Jbeta primers. The method was immunoSEQ multiplex PCR; TCRdb's version includes in-frame clones alone and lacks a portion of them. Its clone listing holds tens of thousands of clones. Of note for this clone: The antigen is not known.

V gave up 4 bases and J gave up 5 bases, with 6 bases separating them. CDR1 and CDR2 (germline): MNHNY, SVGAGI (reference sequence). The CDR3 is 12 residues long. Study-wide points: Earlier findings revealed that most TCR beta V segments proved productive either about 90% or about 30% of the time. Exclusion applied to some V segments, including TRBV6-2 and TRBV6-3, as they were indistinguishable.

This rearrangement joins TRBV6-6 to TRBJ1-5; no clear D. Specimen: PBMCs. This receptor was identified in a middle-aged woman in good health and CMV-seropositive. CDR3 nucleotide sequence: TGTGCCAGCAGTTTGTCTTATCAGCCCCAGCATTTT. It is translated as CASSLSYQPQHF.